This record covers a single T cell receptor beta chain. The antigen remains unidentified. Germline V lookup: CDR1 LNHDA, CDR2 SQIVND (reference sequence). V shed 6 bases and J 6 bases; nucleotides not matched to a gene: 6. The CDR3 has 15 residues. The entry originates in a study of CD8+CD57+ T cells in acquired aplastic anemia. General study results and limits: Overlapping CD8+ CDR3 repertoires of patients and controls contained roughly 27 shared sequences.

For CDR3 and TCR beta VDJ profiling, genomic DNA was the template used. TCRdb analysed the reads with MiXCR anew, one entry per CDR3 protein. The sample records 250,000 to 350,000 distinct CDR3 sequences, 45% to 65% being singletons. Sequencing was done on patients that had shown CD8+CD57+ cell expansion by flow cytometry. All patients had severe acquired aplastic anemia. V gene TRBV19 combines with J gene TRBJ2-6, with 9 bases matching TRBD1. Material for sequencing was sorted CD4+, CD8+, or CD8+CD57+ T cells (not recorded which) from PBMCs. This receptor was obtained from a human donor with aplastic anemia. CDR3 loop: CASRTGGLQANVLTF. Here the CDR3 DNA reads TGTGCCAGTAGGACAGGGGGGCTCCAGGCCAACGTCCTGACTTTC. Using reference TRBV19 and TRBJ2-6 for the parts outside the CDR3, the full variable domain is DGGITQSPKYLFRKEGQNVTLSCEQNLNHDAMYWYRQDPGQGLRLIYYSQIVNDFQKGDIAEGYSVSREKKESFPLTVTSAQKNPTAFYLCASRTGGLQANVLTFGAGSRLTVL.